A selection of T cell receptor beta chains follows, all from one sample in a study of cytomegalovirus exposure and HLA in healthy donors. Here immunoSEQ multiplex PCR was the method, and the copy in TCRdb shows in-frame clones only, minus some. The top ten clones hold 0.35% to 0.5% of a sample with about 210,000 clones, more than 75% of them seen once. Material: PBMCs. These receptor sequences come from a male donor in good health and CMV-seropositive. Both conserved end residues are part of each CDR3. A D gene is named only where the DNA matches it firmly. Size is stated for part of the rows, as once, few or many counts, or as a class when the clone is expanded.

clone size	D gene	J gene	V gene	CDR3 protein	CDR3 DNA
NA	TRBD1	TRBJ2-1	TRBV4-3	CASSQVYRGYNEQFF	TGCGCCAGCAGCCAAGTTTACAGGGGCTACAATGAGCAGTTCTTC
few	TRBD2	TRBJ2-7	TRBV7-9	CASRQGISGSKNEQYF	TGTGCCAGCAGGCAAGGTATTAGCGGGAGCAAGAACGAGCAGTACTTC
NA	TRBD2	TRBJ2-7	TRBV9	CASSVKVTSGSGEQYF	TGTGCCAGCAGCGTAAAGGTGACTAGCGGGAGTGGTGAGCAATACTTC
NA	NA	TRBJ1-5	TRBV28	CASSLRGRYRSQPQHF	TGTGCCAGCAGTTTGCGGGGGAGGTACCGGAGTCAGCCCCAGCATTTT
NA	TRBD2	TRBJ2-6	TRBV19	CASSIVAGVVSGANVLTF	TGTGCCAGTAGTATAGTTGCGGGGGTGGTATCTGGGGCCAACGTCCTGACTTTC
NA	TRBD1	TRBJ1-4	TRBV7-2	CASSLEYGQGILFF	TGTGCCAGCAGCTTAGAATATGGACAGGGAATACTGTTTTTT
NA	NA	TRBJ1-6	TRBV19	CASSYQAHSYNSPLHF	TGTGCCAGTAGTTATCAGGCGCACTCCTATAATTCACCCCTCCACTTT
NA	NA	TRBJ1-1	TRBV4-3	CASSLSSQRNTEAFF	TGCGCCAGCAGCTTAAGTAGCCAGCGAAACACTGAAGCTTTCTTT
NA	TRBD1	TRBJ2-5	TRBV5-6	CASRRGQETQYF	TGTGCCAGCCGCAGGGGGCAAGAGACCCAGTACTTC
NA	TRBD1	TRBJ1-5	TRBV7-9	CASSELGQGGNQPQHF	TGTGCCAGCAGCGAGTTGGGACAGGGTGGCAATCAGCCCCAGCATTTT
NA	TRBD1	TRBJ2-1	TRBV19	CASSFQTGQGEQFF	TGTGCCAGTAGTTTTCAGACAGGGCAGGGGGAGCAGTTCTTC
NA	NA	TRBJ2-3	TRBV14	CASSQGLADTQYF	TGTGCCAGCAGCCAGGGACTCGCAGATACGCAGTATTTT
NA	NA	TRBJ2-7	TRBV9	CASSVDSREQYF	TGTGCCAGCAGCGTAGATTCGCGCGAGCAGTACTTC
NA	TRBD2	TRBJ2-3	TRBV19	CASNKLAGGDTQYF	TGTGCCAGTAACAAACTAGCGGGGGGGGATACGCAGTATTTT
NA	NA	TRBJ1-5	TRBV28	CASSPTRGFSNQPQHF	TGTGCCAGCAGCCCGACAAGGGGGTTTAGCAATCAGCCCCAGCATTTT
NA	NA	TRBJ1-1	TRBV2	CASSYTWTEAFF	TGTGCCAGCAGTTATACTTGGACTGAAGCTTTCTTT
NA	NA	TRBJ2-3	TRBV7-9	CASSPPSLASHTDTQYF	TGTGCCAGCAGCCCCCCGTCTCTAGCGAGCCACACAGATACGCAGTATTTT
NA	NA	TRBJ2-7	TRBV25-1	CASSGLAEPSYEQYF	TGTGCCAGCAGTGGGCTAGCCGAACCGTCCTACGAGCAGTACTTC
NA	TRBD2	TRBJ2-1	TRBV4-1	CASSHGPGTSGDEQFF	TGCGCCAGCAGCCATGGTCCCGGGACTAGCGGGGATGAGCAGTTCTTC
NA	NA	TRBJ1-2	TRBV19	CASSIGGNYGYTF	TGTGCCAGTAGTATAGGAGGAAACTATGGCTACACCTTC
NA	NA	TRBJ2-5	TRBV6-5	CASSGGTAGAKTQYF	TGTGCCAGCAGTGGCGGGACAGCCGGCGCGAAGACCCAGTACTTC
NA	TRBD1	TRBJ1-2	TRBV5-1	CASRMKTIQGAPGYTF	TGCGCCAGCAGGATGAAGACCATACAGGGGGCGCCCGGCTACACCTTC
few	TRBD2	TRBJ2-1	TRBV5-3	CARSYGTSGGAYNEQFF	TGTGCCAGAAGCTACGGGACTAGCGGGGGGGCATACAATGAGCAGTTCTTC
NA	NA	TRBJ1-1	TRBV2	CASSVGGTEAFF	TGTGCCAGCAGTGTGGGAGGGACTGAAGCTTTCTTT
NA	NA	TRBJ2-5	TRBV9	CASSVVQVAETQYF	TGTGCCAGCAGCGTAGTCCAGGTAGCGGAGACCCAGTACTTC
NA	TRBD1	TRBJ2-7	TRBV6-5	CASSDRGYEQYF	TGTGCCAGCTCCGACAGGGGCTACGAGCAGTACTTC
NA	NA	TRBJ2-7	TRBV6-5	CASSLRVGYEQYF	TGTGCCAGCAGCCTCAGGGTTGGGTACGAGCAGTACTTC
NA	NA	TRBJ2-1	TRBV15	CATSREKGLASVGQFF	TGTGCCACCAGCAGAGAAAAAGGTCTAGCCTCCGTCGGGCAGTTCTTC
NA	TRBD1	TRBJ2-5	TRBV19	CASRTGGGTQYF	TGTGCCAGTAGGACAGGGGGGGGGACCCAGTACTTC
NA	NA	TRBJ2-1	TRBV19	CASSEELRNEQFF	TGTGCCAGTTCGGAGGAGCTGCGCAATGAGCAGTTCTTC
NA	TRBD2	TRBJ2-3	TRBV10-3	CAISRTSGTDTQYF	TGTGCCATCAGCCGGACTAGCGGAACAGATACGCAGTATTTT
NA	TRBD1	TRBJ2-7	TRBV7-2	CASSSAGTGGYEQYF	TGTGCCAGCAGCAGCGCCGGGACAGGGGGCTACGAGCAGTACTTC
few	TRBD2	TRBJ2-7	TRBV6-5	CASSSPGLAVEQYF	TGTGCCAGCAGTTCCCCGGGACTAGCGGTCGAGCAGTACTTC
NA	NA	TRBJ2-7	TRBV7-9	CASSLRAGLEQYF	TGTGCCAGCAGCTTAAGGGCAGGGCTCGAGCAGTACTTC
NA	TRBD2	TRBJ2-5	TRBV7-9	CSSRIAGGEETQYF	TGTTCCAGCAGAATAGCGGGGGGAGAGGAGACCCAGTACTTC
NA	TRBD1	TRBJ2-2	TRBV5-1	CASTLGQIGSGELFF	TGCGCCAGCACCTTGGGACAGATTGGGTCCGGGGAGCTGTTTTTT
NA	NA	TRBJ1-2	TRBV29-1	CSVVGQGTNYGYTF	TGCAGCGTTGTTGGTCAGGGTACCAACTATGGCTACACCTTC
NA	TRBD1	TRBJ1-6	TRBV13	CASSLGTGARNSPLHF	TGTGCCAGCAGCCTCGGGACAGGGGCCCGCAATTCACCCCTCCACTTT
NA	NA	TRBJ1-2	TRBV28	CASSGQSYGYTF	TGTGCCAGCAGCGGACAGTCCTATGGCTACACCTTC
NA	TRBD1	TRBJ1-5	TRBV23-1	CASSPGQGSPTLPNQPQHF	TGCGCCAGCAGTCCGGGACAGGGATCACCCACTCTTCCGAATCAGCCCCAGCATTTT
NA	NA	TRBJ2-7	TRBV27	CASSLSGRSYEQYF	TGTGCCAGCAGTCTCTCGGGTCGCTCCTACGAGCAGTACTTC
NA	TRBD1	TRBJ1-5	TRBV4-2	CASSQASGTGGAYGNQPQHF	TGTGCCAGCAGCCAAGCGAGCGGGACAGGGGGCGCATATGGCAATCAGCCCCAGCATTTT
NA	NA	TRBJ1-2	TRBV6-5	CASSYTLGLAYGYTF	TGTGCCAGCAGTTACACGCTCGGGTTGGCCTATGGCTACACCTTC
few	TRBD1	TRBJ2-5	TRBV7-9	CASSLSRGQETQYF	TGTGCCAGCAGCTTAAGCAGGGGGCAAGAGACCCAGTACTTC
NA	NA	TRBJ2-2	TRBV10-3	CAISEGREVTGELFF	TGTGCCATCAGTGAGGGCAGGGAGGTCACCGGGGAGCTGTTTTTT
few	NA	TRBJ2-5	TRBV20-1	CSGRVGETQYF	TGCAGTGGACGGGTAGGCGAGACCCAGTACTTC
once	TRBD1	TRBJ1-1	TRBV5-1	CASSLLTGANTEAFF	TGCGCCAGCAGCTTACTCACAGGGGCGAACACTGAAGCTTTCTTT
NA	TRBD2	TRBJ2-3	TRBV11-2	CASSLGPSGSGQDTQYF	TGTGCCAGCAGCTTGGGTCCTAGCGGGAGTGGTCAAGATACGCAGTATTTT